These T cell receptor beta chains were read from a single sample in a study of T cell repertoires in aging, cancer and after chemotherapy. TCRdb recomputed calls from the multiplex PCR reads with MiXCR, one row per CDR3 protein. The table records 7,000 to 10,000 distinct CDR3 sequences, under 50% of them present only once. Specimen: blood. These TCRs come from a human donor with a solid tumor. Each CDR3 is given with its conserved first and last residue.

J gene,V gene,CDR3 length,CDR3 protein
TRBJ2-2,TRBV13,16,CASSLSAGGWTGELFF
TRBJ2-3,TRBV12-3/TRBV12-4,15,CASRPQAGGADTQYF
TRBJ2-5,TRBV6-5,14,CASSSGTIQETQYF
TRBJ1-2,TRBV12-3/TRBV12-4,13,CASSRTGVWGYTF
TRBJ2-3,TRBV6-2/TRBV6-3,17,CASSYASGGTRTDTQYF
TRBJ2-5,TRBV27,18,CASKPLSPGRRPGETQYF
TRBJ2-1,TRBV18,16,CASSPLGRESYNEQFF
TRBJ1-1,TRBV6-5,14,CASSYGYLETEAFF
TRBJ2-7,TRBV6-6,15,CASSPPDSAAREQYF
TRBJ2-1,TRBV6-2/TRBV6-3,15,CASSKNEGAPFEQFF
TRBJ2-2,TRBV15,15,CATSRDLANTGELFF